Reported below is one TCR beta chain. Germline lookup yields CDR1 MRHNA and CDR2 SNTAGT. This CDR3 spans 14 amino acids. V lost 0 bases, J lost 9 bases, and 14 bases lay in between. As handled by the study authors: Counts of nucleated cells, estimated from reference gene primer amplification, were obtained. Sequencing was performed with immunoSEQ multiplex PCR; in TCRdb, only in-frame clones are kept and a portion is missing. Clone size and the V and J calls come from that table; the DNA yielded D and trimming. The sample records 90,000 to 150,000 clones, over 75% being singletons. This entry belongs to a study of blood T cell repertoires in COVID-19.

Source material: peripheral blood. The chain recombines TRBV6-4 with TRBJ1-2; the D is unclear. This receptor was obtained from a man older than 75 with acute or convalescent COVID-19. In DNA form, the CDR3 reads TGTGCCAGCAGTGACTCGACTAGGGTTGTAAGCTACACCTTC. Amino acids: CASSDSTRVVSYTF.